These 21 T cell receptor beta chains originate from one sample sequenced in a study of T cells after yellow fever vaccination. TCRdb analysed the 5' RACE reads with MiXCR anew, one entry per CDR3 protein. Of over 300,000 distinct CDR3 sequences listed, roughly 4.3% are singletons. Specimen: PBMCs, collected 5 days after the yellow fever booster vaccination. The origin of the receptors is a man aged 18 to 35 who received the YFV17D yellow fever vaccine.

J is TRBJ1-2 and V is TRBV7-9, with a possible D match to TRBD1 (5 bases). The length of the CDR3 is 14 residues. Trimming left V 5 bases short and J 2 bases short, with 12 bases between. CDR1 and CDR2 (germline): SEHNR, FQNEAQ (reference sequence). The CDR3 region is CASSKESGNYGYTF. The CDR3 region has the DNA TGTGCCAGCAGCAAAGAATCAGGGAACTATGGCTACACCTTC. The whole variable domain, filled in from reference TRBV7-9 and TRBJ1-2, reads DTGVSQNPRHKITKRGQNVTFRCDPISEHNRLYWYRQTLGQGPEFLTYFQNEAQLEKSRLLSDRFSAERPKGSFSTLEIQRTEQGDSAMYLCASSKESGNYGYTFGSGTRLTVV.

This clonotype was seen more than once but under ten times. CDR3 bases: TGCGCCAGCAGCCAAGGTCAGGGAGTCAGTCAGCCCCAGCATTTT. Its translation is CASSQGQGVSQPQHF. The rearrangement uses TRBV4-1 and TRBJ1-5; tentative D call: TRBD1 (5 bases). The CDR3 is 15 residues long. Trimming pared 1 base from V and 6 bases from J, leaving 13 bases between. The germline CDR1 and CDR2 sequences are MGHRA and YSYEKL.

The chain joins TRBV20-1 to TRBJ2-2; D is perhaps TRBD1 (6 bases). CDR3 length: 13 amino acids. V was trimmed by 6 bases and J by 7 bases, leaving 15 bases between them. Germline CDR1 is DFQATT and CDR2 is SNEGSKA (reference sequence). DNA of the CDR3: TGCAGTGCCGGGAAAGAGGGACACGGGGAGCTGTTTTTT. Its translation: CSAGKEGHGELFF.

This clonotype was picked up many times. V gene TRBV20-1 combines with J gene TRBJ2-5; 14 positions agree with TRBD2. This CDR3 spans 15 amino acids. Germline lookup yields CDR1 DFQATT and CDR2 SNEGSKA (reference sequence). With 5 bases clipped from V and 3 bases from J, the junction kept 5 bases outside the gene matches. This chain's CDR3 is CSAGLAGGLKETQYF. In DNA form, the CDR3 reads TGCAGTGCTGGACTAGCGGGGGGCCTTAAAGAGACCCAGTACTTC.

This clonotype was detected only a few times. The chain recombines TRBV5-1 with TRBJ1-2, with 8 bases lining up with TRBD1. V trimming: 2 bases; J trimming: 8 bases; junction bases outside the gene matches: 11. CDR3 size: 15 residues. Per the germline V gene, CDR1 is SGHRS and CDR2 is YFSETQ. The CDR3 nucleotides are TGCGCCAGCAGCTTCGACCACAGGGGGTTAGGCGGCTACACCTTC. It yields the protein CASSFDHRGLGGYTF.

This clonotype has a count of ten or more. As DNA, the CDR3 is TGCGCCAGCAGCTTGGAGGGGACTAGCGGGGGCGCAGATACGCAGTATTTT. It translates to CASSLEGTSGGADTQYF. The chain uses TRBV5-1 and TRBJ2-3, with 14 bases that match TRBD2. V dropped 0 bases and J dropped 4; count of bases not matched to a gene: 4. The CDR3 spans 17 residues. In germline, CDR1 is SGHRS, CDR2 YFSETQ. Drawing the rest from reference TRBV5-1 and TRBJ2-3, the complete variable domain is KAGVTQTPRYLIKTRGQQVTLSCSPISGHRSVSWYQQTPGQGLQFLFEYFSETQRNKGNFPGRFSGRQFSNSRSEMNVSTLELGDSALYLCASSLEGTSGGADTQYFGPGTRLTVL.

The J gene is TRBJ2-6, the V gene TRBV5-4; either TRBD1 or TRBD2 may fit D (5 bases each). Deletions cut 5 bases from V and 1 base from J, with 16 bases between. CDR1 and CDR2 (germline): SGHNT, YYREEE (reference sequence). This CDR3 has 17 residues. The chain's CDR3 is CASRRTGLGSGANVLTF. The CDR3 region has the DNA TGTGCCAGCAGGCGAACGGGGCTTGGATCTGGGGCCAACGTCCTGACTTTC.

The V and J genes are TRBV11-1 and TRBJ1-1; D gene uncertain. The CDR3 runs to 13 residues. Per the germline V gene, CDR1 is SGHAT and CDR2 is FQDESV (reference sequence). V was shortened by 0 bases and J by 3 bases, with 5 bases between the two germline ends. CDR3 sequence reads: CASSLAVYTEAFF. The CDR3, as DNA: TGTGCCAGCAGCTTAGCAGTATACACTGAAGCTTTCTTT.

This clonotype showed up many times. The chain carries TRBV5-1 and TRBJ1-1; 11 nucleotides match TRBD1. The CDR3 is 17 residues long. CDR1 is SGHRS and CDR2 is YFSETQ in the germline V gene. V shed 2 bases and J 4 bases; nucleotides not matched to a gene: 10. CDR3: CASSFNRDRGSVTEAFF. CDR3 nucleotides: TGCGCCAGCAGCTTTAACCGGGACAGGGGGTCGGTCACTGAAGCTTTCTTT.

CDR3 sequence reads: CASSQGRQGSLMKYF. The CDR3 nucleotides read TGTGCCAGCAGCCAAGGCCGCCAGGGTTCCCTCATGAAGTACTTC. The chain links TRBV3-1 to TRBJ2-7; the D gene is possibly TRBD1 (5 bases). The V gene lost 1 base and the J gene lost 11 bases, with 21 bases spanning the gap. The germline CDR1 and CDR2 sequences are LGHDT and YNNKEL (reference sequence). This CDR3 is built from 15 residues.

This clonotype turned up a few times. The rearrangement links TRBV5-1 to TRBJ1-2; the D gene is possibly TRBD1 (5 bases). This CDR3 spans 14 amino acids. V dropped 5 bases and J dropped 6 bases, with 17 bases sitting between them. Germline CDR1 reads SGHRS; CDR2 reads YFSETQ. CDR3 DNA: TGCGCCAGCAGGGAGGGACCAAACTCGGATGGCTACACCTTC. Protein product: CASREGPNSDGYTF. Full variable domain (missing parts from reference TRBV5-1 and TRBJ1-2): KAGVTQTPRYLIKTRGQQVTLSCSPISGHRSVSWYQQTPGQGLQFLFEYFSETQRNKGNFPGRFSGRQFSNSRSEMNVSTLELGDSALYLCASREGPNSDGYTFGSGTRLTVV.

The V call is TRBV5-1, the J call TRBJ2-3; D not certain. This CDR3 contains 14 residues. V lost 5 bases to trimming and J lost 3 bases, with 13 bases between them. Germline CDR1 reads SGHRS; CDR2 reads YFSETQ. The CDR3 DNA reads TGCGCCAGCAGTGGGCGTATTAGGACAGATACGCAGTATTTT. Encoded protein: CASSGRIRTDTQYF.

The table lists this clonotype with a few counts. CDR3 in amino acids: CASSLAGVLETQYF. In nucleotides, the CDR3 is TGTGCCAGCAGCTTAGCGGGGGTGTTGGAGACCCAGTACTTC. The chain links TRBV7-2 to TRBJ2-5; D may correspond to TRBD1 or TRBD2 (5 bases each). Germline CDR1 and CDR2: SGHTA and FQGNSA. This CDR3 is 14 amino acids long. The V and J ends lost 0 bases and 5 bases respectively, with 10 bases between them.

In this sample, this clonotype turned up a few times. V and J are TRBV7-2 and TRBJ1-1; D gene uncertain. Germline CDR1 SGHTA, CDR2 FQGNSA. The ends were cut back, 2 bases at V and 8 bases at J, with 9 bases in the middle. The CDR3 contains 12 residues. The CDR3 region is CASSLRVREAFF. DNA of the CDR3: TGTGCCAGCAGCTTACGGGTACGAGAAGCTTTCTTT.

This chain links TRBV5-1 with TRBJ1-1; tentatively, D is TRBD1 (6 bases). V lost 4 bases, J lost 0 bases, and 16 bases lay in between. Per germline, CDR1 SGHRS and CDR2 YFSETQ. The CDR3 totals 16 residues. CDR3 protein: CASSPRQGTMNTEAFF. DNA of the CDR3: TGCGCCAGCAGCCCCCGTCAGGGGACGATGAACACTGAAGCTTTCTTT.

In its sample, this clonotype was seen many times. This chain's CDR3 is CASSGTMRETQYF. The CDR3 DNA reads as TGCGCCAGCAGCGGGACTATGCGAGAGACCCAGTACTTC. The chain is built from TRBV5-1 and TRBJ2-5; 7 positions match TRBD2. From germline, CDR1 is SGHRS and CDR2 YFSETQ. The length of the CDR3 is 13 residues. V trimming: 4 bases; J trimming: 4 bases; junction bases outside the gene matches: 4.

The chain has TRBV7-2 and TRBJ2-3; the D gene could be TRBD1 or TRBD2 (5 bases each). CDR1 and CDR2 from the germline V gene are SGHTA and FQGNSA. Between the trimmed V and J ends, which lost 1 base and 0 bases, there was a span of 11 bases. The CDR3 totals 16 residues. The CDR3 here is CASSLVGTLSTDTQYF. The CDR3 DNA reads as TGTGCCAGCAGCTTAGTAGGGACCCTAAGCACAGATACGCAGTATTTT.

In this sample, this clonotype turned up a few times. The chain links TRBV7-9 to TRBJ1-2, with D possibly being TRBD1 (6 bases). V was clipped by 5 bases and J by 6 bases, with 16 bases between them. Germline CDR1 SEHNR, CDR2 FQNEAQ (reference sequence). The CDR3 is made up of 14 amino acids. CDR3 coding DNA: TGTGCCAGCAGCAGAATACAGGGTGGCGATGGCTACACCTTC. The encoded protein is CASSRIQGGDGYTF.

This clonotype was detected many times. The chain uses TRBV4-2 and TRBJ2-7; 7 nucleotides match TRBD1. The J segment lost 3 bases and the V segment lost 4 bases, leaving 3 bases of the junction unmatched. The CDR3 has 13 amino acids. Germline V gene data show CDR1 as LGHNA and CDR2 as YNFKEQ. CDR3 DNA: TGTGCCAGCAGCCCGAGGACAGGCTACGAGCAGTACTTC. This gives the protein CASSPRTGYEQYF.

This chain joins TRBV6-5 and TRBJ2-7; D ambiguous. The length of the CDR3 is 13 residues. The germline gives CDR1 MNHEY, CDR2 SVGAGI. Trimming cost V 4 bases and J 3 bases, with 10 bases left between them. CDR3 amino acids: CASSWAAGYEQYV. CDR3 DNA sequence: TGTGCCAGCAGTTGGGCAGCAGGCTACGAGCAGTACGTC.

This chain uses TRBV5-1 with TRBJ1-6; TRBD1 agrees at 7 bases. The CDR3 is 15 residues long. Looked up from germline, CDR1 is SGHRS and CDR2 is YFSETQ. J was trimmed by 7 bases and V by 2 bases; bases with no gene match: 6. This CDR3 is CASSLSQGRNSPLHF. For the CDR3, the DNA is TGCGCCAGCAGCTTATCACAGGGGAGGAATTCACCCCTCCACTTT. The full variable domain, in which reference TRBV5-1 and TRBJ1-6 provide the parts outside the CDR3, is KAGVTQTPRYLIKTRGQQVTLSCSPISGHRSVSWYQQTPGQGLQFLFEYFSETQRNKGNFPGRFSGRQFSNSRSEMNVSTLELGDSALYLCASSLSQGRNSPLHFGNGTRLTVT.